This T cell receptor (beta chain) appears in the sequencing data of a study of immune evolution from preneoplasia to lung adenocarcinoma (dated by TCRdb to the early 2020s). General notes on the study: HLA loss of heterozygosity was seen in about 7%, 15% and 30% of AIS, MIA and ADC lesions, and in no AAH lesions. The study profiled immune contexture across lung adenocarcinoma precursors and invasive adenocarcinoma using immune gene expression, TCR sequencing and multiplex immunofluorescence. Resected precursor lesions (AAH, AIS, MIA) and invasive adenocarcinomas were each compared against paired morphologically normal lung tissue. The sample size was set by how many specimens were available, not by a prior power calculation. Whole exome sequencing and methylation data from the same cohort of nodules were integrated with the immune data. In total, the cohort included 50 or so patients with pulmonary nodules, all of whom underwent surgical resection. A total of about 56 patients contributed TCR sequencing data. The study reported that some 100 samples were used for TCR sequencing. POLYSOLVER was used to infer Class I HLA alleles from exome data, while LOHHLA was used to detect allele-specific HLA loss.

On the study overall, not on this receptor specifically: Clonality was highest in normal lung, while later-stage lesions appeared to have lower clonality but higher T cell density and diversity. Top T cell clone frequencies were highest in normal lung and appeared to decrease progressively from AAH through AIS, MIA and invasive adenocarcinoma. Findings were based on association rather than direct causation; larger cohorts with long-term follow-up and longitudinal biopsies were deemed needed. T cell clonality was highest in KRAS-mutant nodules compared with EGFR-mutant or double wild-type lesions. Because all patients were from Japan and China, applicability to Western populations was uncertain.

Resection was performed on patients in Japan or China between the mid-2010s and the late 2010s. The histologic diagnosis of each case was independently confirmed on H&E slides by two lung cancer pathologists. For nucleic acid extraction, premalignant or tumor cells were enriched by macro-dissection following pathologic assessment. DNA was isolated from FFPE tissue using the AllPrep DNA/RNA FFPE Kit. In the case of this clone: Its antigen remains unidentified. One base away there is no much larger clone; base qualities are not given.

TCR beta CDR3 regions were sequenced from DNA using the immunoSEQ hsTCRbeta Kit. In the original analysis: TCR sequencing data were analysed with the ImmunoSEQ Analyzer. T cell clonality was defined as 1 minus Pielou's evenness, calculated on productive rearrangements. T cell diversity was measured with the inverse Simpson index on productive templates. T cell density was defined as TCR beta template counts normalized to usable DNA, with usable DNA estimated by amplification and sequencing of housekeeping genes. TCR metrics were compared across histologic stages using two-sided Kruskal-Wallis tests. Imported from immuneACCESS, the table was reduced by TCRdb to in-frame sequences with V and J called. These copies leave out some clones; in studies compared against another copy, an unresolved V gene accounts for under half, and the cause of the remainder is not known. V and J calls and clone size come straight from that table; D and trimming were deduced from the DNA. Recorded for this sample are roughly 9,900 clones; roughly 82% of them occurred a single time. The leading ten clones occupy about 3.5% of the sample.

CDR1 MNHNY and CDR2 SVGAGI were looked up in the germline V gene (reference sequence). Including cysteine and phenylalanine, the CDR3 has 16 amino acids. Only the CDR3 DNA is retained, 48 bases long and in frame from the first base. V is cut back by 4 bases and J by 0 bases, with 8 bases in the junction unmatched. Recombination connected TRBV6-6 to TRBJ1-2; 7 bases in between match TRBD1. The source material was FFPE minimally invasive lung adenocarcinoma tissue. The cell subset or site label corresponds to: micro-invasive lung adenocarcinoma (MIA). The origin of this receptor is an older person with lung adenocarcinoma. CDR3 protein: CASSSLTGVANYGYTF. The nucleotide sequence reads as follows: TGTGCCAGCAGTTCCTTAACAGGGGTAGCTAACTATGGCTACACCTTC.